These 26 T cell receptor beta chains were sequenced from one sample in a study of shared clonotypes between healthy human individuals. Sequencing was performed with immunoSEQ multiplex PCR; in TCRdb, only in-frame clones are kept and a portion is missing. This table holds 650,000 to 800,000 clones, roughly two thirds found once. Sequencing input: memory CD4+ T cells sorted from blood. Stated subset: CD45RA-negative fraction. The source of these receptors is a woman under 40 in good health.

J is TRBJ1-1 and V is TRBV27; 10 bases line up with TRBD1. This CDR3 has 14 amino acids. Germline assignment: CDR1 MNHEY and CDR2 SMNVEV (reference sequence). With V trimmed by 3 bases and J by 4 bases, 2 bases remained unmatched. The CDR3 is CASSFDRGRTEAFF. The CDR3 coding sequence is TGTGCCAGCAGTTTCGACAGGGGGCGCACTGAAGCTTTCTTT.

The count of this clone is one. The V gene is TRBV5-4, the J gene TRBJ2-7, with 11 bases identical to TRBD2. CDR1 and CDR2 (germline): SGHNT, YYREEE (reference sequence). The J segment lost 3 bases and the V segment lost 5 bases, leaving 4 bases of the junction unmatched. This CDR3 has 14 residues. CDR3 residues: CASRAGTSGYEQYF. CDR3 DNA: TGTGCCAGCAGGGCCGGGACTAGCGGCTACGAGCAGTACTTC.

V is TRBV10-3 and J is TRBJ1-5, with D possibly TRBD1 on 5 matching bases. The ends were cut back, 6 bases at V and 5 bases at J, with 14 bases in the middle. Germline V gene lookup returns CDR1 ENHRY and CDR2 SYGVKD. This CDR3 is built from 14 residues. The CDR3 region has the DNA TGTGCCATCAGACCCGGGACGGGAGATCAGCCCCAGCATTTT. Its protein is CAIRPGTGDQPQHF.

V gene TRBV9 combines with J gene TRBJ2-3; D is unresolved. Germline lookup yields CDR1 SGDLS and CDR2 YYNGEE. V was trimmed by 0 bases and J by 0 bases, leaving 11 bases between them. This CDR3 is built from 16 residues. The CDR3 reads CASSVGSSRSTDTQYF. The CDR3 DNA follows: TGTGCCAGCAGCGTAGGTTCGAGCAGGAGCACAGATACGCAGTATTTT.

The rearrangement links TRBV28 to TRBJ2-2; 7 bases line up with TRBD1. Germline V gene data show CDR1 as MDHEN and CDR2 as SYDVKM. Trimming removed 7 bases from V and 5 bases from J; junction bases left unmatched: 7. This CDR3 is 14 amino acids long. CDR3 nucleotides: TGTGCCAGCATCACGGGACAGAGAACCGGGGAGCTGTTTTTT. Amino acids: CASITGQRTGELFF. Full variable domain (outside the CDR3, taken from reference TRBV28 and TRBJ2-2): DVKVTQSSRYLVKRTGEKVFLECVQDMDHENMFWYRQDPGLGLRLIYFSYDVKMKEKGDIPEGYSVSREKKERFSLILESASTNQTSMYLCASITGQRTGELFFGEGSRLTVL.

Points on this clone: The same CDR3 arises from other DNA sequences in this sample as well. V and J are TRBV7-2 and TRBJ2-7, with TRBD2 matching 7 bases. The junction had 0 bases not matched to a gene; V was cut back by 0 bases and J by 1 base. From germline, CDR1 is SGHTA and CDR2 FQGNSA. The CDR3 runs 14 residues. CDR3 sequence (DNA): TGTGCCAGCAGCTTAGCGGGAGGGTCCTACGAGCAGTACTTC. This gives the protein CASSLAGGSYEQYF. Supplemented by reference TRBV7-2 and TRBJ2-7, the full variable domain reads GAGVSQSPSNKVTEKGKDVELRCDPISGHTALYWYRQSLGQGLEFLIYFQGNSAPDKSGLPSDRFSAERTGGSVSTLTIQRTQQEDSAVYLCASSLAGGSYEQYFGPGTRLTVT.

The chain joins TRBV28 to TRBJ1-2; D is unresolved. The length of the CDR3 is 13 residues. The V end lost 2 bases, the J end lost 5 bases, and 9 bases lay between the germline ends. The germline V gene has CDR1 MDHEN and CDR2 SYDVKM. CDR3 DNA: TGTGCCAGCAGTTTAAGGGTAGAATATGGCTACACCTTC. It yields the protein CASSLRVEYGYTF.

V usage is TRBV7-2 and J usage is TRBJ2-3, with D possibly being TRBD1 (6 bases). The germline CDR1 and CDR2 sequences are SGHTA and FQGNSA. The CDR3 consists of 15 residues. Trimming took 2 bases from V and 4 from J, leaving 13 bases between them. The CDR3 sequence is CASSLSGDKADTQYF. In nucleotides, the CDR3 is TGTGCCAGCAGCTTATCAGGGGATAAGGCAGATACGCAGTATTTT. Drawing the rest from reference TRBV7-2 and TRBJ2-3, the complete variable domain is GAGVSQSPSNKVTEKGKDVELRCDPISGHTALYWYRQSLGQGLEFLIYFQGNSAPDKSGLPSDRFSAERTGGSVSTLTIQRTQQEDSAVYLCASSLSGDKADTQYFGPGTRLTVL.

This clone was found once. The chain is built from TRBV12-2 and TRBJ2-5. TRBV12-2 is a pseudogene segment. The CDR3 is made up of 17 amino acids. In DNA, the CDR3 is TGTGCAAGTCGCTTAGAGGGGGGCGGGGAGGGGGCGGAGACCCAGTACTTC. Translating it yields CASRLEGGGEGAETQYF.

The chain uses TRBV5-6 and TRBJ1-2, with D maybe TRBD1 (5 bases). This CDR3 contains 14 residues. CDR1 is SGHDT and CDR2 is YYEEEE in the germline V gene. Trimming removed 5 bases at V and 4 bases at J, with 15 bases between. The CDR3 DNA reads TGTGCCAGCAGTTCTAGTAGGGGTAGCTATGGCTACACCTTC. Translated, it gives CASSSSRGSYGYTF.

The rearrangement uses TRBV5-6 and TRBJ2-3; D is possibly TRBD1 (5 bases). The CDR3 extends over 14 amino acids. V was pared by 6 bases and J by 5 bases, with 16 bases between. Germline CDR1 SGHDT, CDR2 YYEEEE. CDR3 protein: CASTAPLQEDTQYF. CDR3 sequence (DNA): TGTGCCAGCACCGCCCCCCTACAGGAAGATACGCAGTATTTT.

The chain has TRBV5-1 and TRBJ2-5, with D maybe TRBD1 (6 bases). V was trimmed by 2 bases and J by 13 bases, leaving 18 bases between them. CDR1 is SGHRS, CDR2 YFSETQ, per germline. This CDR3 is built from 13 residues. CDR3 in amino acids: CASSFEDRDKLYF. In nucleotides, the CDR3 is TGCGCCAGCAGCTTCGAGGACCGGGACAAATTGTACTTC.

The V call is TRBV2, the J call TRBJ1-2; D call uncertain. The ends were cut back, 8 bases at V and 1 base at J, with 8 bases in the middle. CDR1 and CDR2 (germline): SNHLY, FYNNEI. The CDR3 covers 12 residues. The CDR3 reads CASSLVNYGYTF. In DNA, the CDR3 is TGTGCCAGCTCATTAGTTAACTATGGCTACACCTTC.

In its sample, this clone was seen once. This chain connects TRBV7-9 to TRBJ1-1; D uncertain. Trimming left V 1 base short and J 1 base short, with 7 bases between. The CDR3 extends over 14 amino acids. Germline CDR1 reads SEHNR; CDR2 reads FQNEAQ (reference sequence). CDR3 sequence: CASSLGRPNTEAFF. The CDR3 bases are TGTGCCAGCAGCTTAGGCAGGCCGAACACTGAAGCTTTCTTT.

A remark on this clone: At the DNA level, this CDR3 is encoded by other sequences in the same sample as well. The chain has TRBV6-1 and TRBJ1-1; D unresolved. This CDR3 contains 14 residues. Trimming removed 3 bases from V and 5 bases from J, with 13 bases in between. Germline assignment: CDR1 MNHNS and CDR2 SASEGT. CDR3 sequence: CASSETGAVTEAFF. The CDR3 DNA sequence: TGTGCCAGCAGTGAGACGGGCGCAGTAACTGAAGCTTTCTTT.

The rearrangement uses TRBV30 and TRBJ2-2; 8 positions agree with TRBD1. Looked up from germline, CDR1 is GTSNPN and CDR2 is SVGIG (reference sequence). The CDR3 extends over 16 amino acids. V lost 0 bases, J lost 1 base, and 4 bases stayed unmatched. CDR3 coding DNA: TGTGCCTGGAGTGTAGGGGGGACAGGGAACACCGGGGAGCTGTTTTTT. It translates to CAWSVGGTGNTGELFF.

The CDR3 DNA is TGTGCCAGCTCACCAGCGGGACAGGAAGGTTTCGCCTCCTACAATGAGCAGTTCTTC. As protein: CASSPAGQEGFASYNEQFF. The gene calls are TRBV18 and TRBJ2-1; the match to TRBD1 covers 8 bases. This CDR3 contains 19 residues. The V gene end was trimmed by 2 bases and the J gene end by 0 bases; junction bases not matched to a gene: 12. CDR1 is KGHSH and CDR2 is LQKENI in the germline V gene.

This clone has only a few counts. The rearrangement uses TRBV19 and TRBJ1-1; no clear D. CDR1 and CDR2 (germline): LNHDA, SQIVND (reference sequence). The CDR3 totals 14 residues. V gave up 7 bases and J gave up 1 base, with 13 bases separating them. CDR3: CASTPGPQNTEAFF. CDR3 DNA: TGTGCCAGTACTCCGGGCCCCCAGAACACTGAAGCTTTCTTT. Using reference TRBV19 and TRBJ1-1 for the parts outside the CDR3, the full variable domain is DGGITQSPKYLFRKEGQNVTLSCEQNLNHDAMYWYRQDPGQGLRLIYYSQIVNDFQKGDIAEGYSVSREKKESFPLTVTSAQKNPTAFYLCASTPGPQNTEAFFGQGTRLTVV.

V is TRBV18 and J is TRBJ1-1; no clear D. Germline values: CDR1 KGHSH, CDR2 LQKENI. The V and J ends lost 2 bases and 0 bases respectively, with 7 bases between them. CDR3 size: 14 residues. The CDR3 here is CASSPGILNTEAFF. DNA for the CDR3: TGTGCCAGCTCACCAGGCATTTTGAACACTGAAGCTTTCTTT. Using reference TRBV18 and TRBJ1-1 for the parts outside the CDR3, the full variable domain is NAGVMQNPRHLVRRRGQEARLRCSPMKGHSHVYWYRQLPEEGLKFMVYLQKENIIDESGMPKERFSAEFPKEGPSILRIQQVVRGDSAAYFCASSPGILNTEAFFGQGTRLTVV.

The chain has TRBV6-1 and TRBJ2-1; D uncertain. Looked up from germline, CDR1 is MNHNS and CDR2 is SASEGT. Deletions cut 1 base from V and 3 bases from J, with 7 bases between. This CDR3 spans 14 amino acids. The CDR3 spells CASSEGVNYNEQFF. DNA of the CDR3: TGTGCCAGCAGTGAAGGGGTTAACTACAATGAGCAGTTCTTC.

The J gene is TRBJ2-2, the V gene TRBV28, with 7 positions matching TRBD1. CDR1 MDHEN and CDR2 SYDVKM come from the germline V gene. CDR3 length: 15 residues. Trimming at V came to 5 bases and at J to 3 bases, leaving 6 bases not matched to a gene. The chain's CDR3 is CASSEGQLHTGELFF. CDR3 nucleotide sequence: TGTGCCAGCAGTGAGGGACAGCTTCACACCGGGGAGCTGTTTTTT.

This chain joins TRBV5-1 and TRBJ1-2, with 11 bases that match TRBD1. The CDR3 covers 15 residues. The J segment lost 8 bases and the V segment lost 4 bases, leaving 10 bases of the junction unmatched. The germline V gene has CDR1 SGHRS and CDR2 YFSETQ. In DNA form, the CDR3 reads TGCGCCAGCAGCGGAGCCGGGACAGGGGGAGGAGGCTACACCTTC. Protein sequence: CASSGAGTGGGGYTF.

This clone was observed once. The rearrangement joins TRBV30 to TRBJ2-5; TRBD1 or TRBD2 may be the D gene (5 bases each). The J call may be in error: the DNA end matches TRBJ2-7 better. Germline lookup yields CDR1 GTSNPN and CDR2 SVGIG (reference sequence). The CDR3 loop spans 13 amino acids. This CDR3 is CAWSGGRNYEQYF. The CDR3 DNA follows: TGTGCCTGGAGTGGGGGGAGAAATTACGAGCAGTACTTC.

The chain links TRBV2 to TRBJ1-5; 8 bases line up with TRBD1. After removal of 1 base from V and 4 bases from J, the junction contained 3 bases not matched to a gene. Germline V gene sequence: CDR1 SNHLY, CDR2 FYNNEI. The length of the CDR3 is 15 residues. CDR3 nucleotides: TGTGCCAGCAGTGAAGAAACAGGGGGGAATCAGCCCCAGCATTTT. It is translated as CASSEETGGNQPQHF.

This clone was observed a single time. The V call is TRBV5-6, the J call TRBJ2-7; 9 nucleotides agree with TRBD2. CDR1 and CDR2 (germline): SGHDT, YYEEEE. The CDR3 totals 14 residues. Trimming removed 0 bases from V and 3 bases from J; junction bases left unmatched: 1. The CDR3 nucleotides read TGTGCCAGCAGCTTGGGACTAGCGGTCTACGAGCAGTACTTC. Translation: CASSLGLAVYEQYF.

This chain uses TRBV30 with TRBJ2-3, with D possibly being TRBD2 (6 bases). Germline CDR1 GTSNPN, CDR2 SVGIG (reference sequence). V was pared by 3 bases and J by 7 bases, with 11 bases between. The CDR3 extends over 12 amino acids. The CDR3 spells CAWSGLLHTQYF. CDR3 nucleotides: TGTGCCTGGAGCGGACTACTCCATACGCAGTATTTT.